Below, 21 T cell receptor beta chains from the same sample are listed, as sequenced in a study of vaccination effects on CD4 cells after COVID-19. No antigens are known for them. Sequencing in the ViraFEST assay came after antigen-specific CD4+ T cells had been expanded with viral peptide pools, which were used to stimulate PBMC. On roughly day 10 of culture, CD4+ T cells were separated out. This person caught SARS-CoV-2 sometime from March to December 2020, and PCR testing confirmed the infection. Only in-frame clones appear in the TCRdb table, and some are missing; sequencing was by immunoSEQ multiplex PCR. The sample lists approximately 19,000 clones, roughly 80% occurring once. The sample here was CD4+ T cells from PBMCs cultured with a peptide pool, taken before COVID-19 vaccination. The origin of the receptors is a human donor who had a prior SARS-CoV-2 infection.

This rearrangement joins TRBV5-1 to TRBJ2-7; D is perhaps TRBD1 (5 bases). Looked up from germline, CDR1 is SGHRS and CDR2 is YFSETQ. The CDR3 is 14 residues long. V dropped 1 base and J dropped 6 bases, with 14 bases sitting between them. CDR3 coding DNA: TGCGCCAGCAGCTTGACCTCGGTGGGGCGCGAGCAGTACTTC. Residues: CASSLTSVGREQYF.

This clone showed up just a few times. This chain joins TRBV4-2 and TRBJ2-7; D is unclear. There are 15 residues in the CDR3. Germline assignment: CDR1 LGHNA and CDR2 YNFKEQ. V was pared by 0 bases and J by 2 bases, with 11 bases between. For the CDR3, the DNA is TGTGCCAGCAGCCAAGATAGAGACGGCACCTACGAGCAGTACTTC. Protein sequence: CASSQDRDGTYEQYF.

V usage is TRBV11-3 and J usage is TRBJ2-7, with D unresolved. This CDR3 has 11 amino acids. Germline lookup yields CDR1 SGHNT and CDR2 YENEEA. Trimming shortened V by 4 bases and J by 0 bases, and 1 base separated the two germline ends. CDR3: CASSYSYEQYF. Here the CDR3 DNA reads TGTGCCAGCAGCTACTCCTACGAGCAGTACTTC.

This clone was found a few times. The J gene is TRBJ2-1, the V gene TRBV7-3; 10 nucleotides align to TRBD2. V lost 3 bases to trimming and J lost 4 bases; unmatched junction nucleotides: 3. In germline, CDR1 is SGHTA, CDR2 FQGTGA. The CDR3 loop spans 15 amino acids. The CDR3, as DNA: TGTGCCAGCAGCTTCAGCGGGAGGGAGTACAATGAGCAGTTCTTC. As protein: CASSFSGREYNEQFF. Full variable domain (missing parts from reference TRBV7-3 and TRBJ2-1): GAGVSQTPSNKVTEKGKYVELRCDPISGHTALYWYRQSLGQGPEFLIYFQGTGAADDSGLPNDRFFAVRPEGSVSTLKIQRTERGDSAVYLCASSFSGREYNEQFFGPGTRLTVL.

This clone has only a few counts. The chain joins TRBV5-4 to TRBJ2-5, with D possibly being TRBD2 (5 bases). There are 15 residues in the CDR3. Germline CDR1 is SGHNT and CDR2 is YYREEE (reference sequence). Trimming shortened V by 0 bases and J by 3 bases, and 12 bases separated the two germline ends. Here the CDR3 DNA reads TGTGCCAGCAGCTTGGGGGCCAGCGGAAAAGAGACCCAGTACTTC. Amino acid sequence: CASSLGASGKETQYF.

V is TRBV6-4 and J is TRBJ1-6; maybe TRBD1 (5 bases). Trimming left V 4 bases short and J 7 bases short, with 14 bases between. This CDR3 contains 15 residues. Germline CDR1 reads MRHNA; CDR2 reads SNTAGT. The CDR3, as DNA: TGTGCCAGCAGTGTTTCCAGGGAAGGGAATTCACCCCTCCACTTT. This encodes CASSVSREGNSPLHF.

The chain couples TRBV3-1 (or the pseudogene TRBV3-2) to TRBJ1-2, with unresolved D. The ends were cut back, 4 bases at V and 8 bases at J, with 14 bases in the middle. CDR1 LGHDT and CDR2 YNNKEL come from the germline V gene (reference sequence). The CDR3 loop spans 13 amino acids. CDR3 protein: CASSPKGLGGYTF. The DNA for the CDR3 is TGTGCCAGCAGCCCCAAAGGGTTGGGCGGCTACACCTTC.

This chain links TRBV10-3 with TRBJ2-2, with D tentatively TRBD1 or TRBD2 (5 bases each). The CDR3 is made up of 16 amino acids. V was shortened by 7 bases and J by 1 base, with 16 bases between the two germline ends. CDR1 is ENHRY and CDR2 is SYGVKD in the germline V gene. For the CDR3, the DNA is TGTGCCATCACCCGCGGTGAGGGGAGGAACACCGGGGAGCTGTTTTTT. Translated, it gives CAITRGEGRNTGELFF.

The chain joins TRBV2 to TRBJ2-7; D is undetermined. V was pared by 4 bases and J by 2 bases, with 9 bases between. The V gene's germline CDR1 is SNHLY and CDR2 FYNNEI. The CDR3 consists of 13 residues. The CDR3 DNA is TGTGCCAGCAGTGTACACCAGGCCTACGAGCAGTACTTC. Protein product: CASSVHQAYEQYF.

The chain links TRBV6-5 to TRBJ2-3; D remains unclear. The CDR3 runs to 13 residues. V lost 2 bases to trimming and J lost 2 bases, with 5 bases between them. Germline values: CDR1 MNHEY, CDR2 SVGAGI. The DNA of the CDR3 is TGTGCCAGCAGTTACGGGTTCACAGATACGCAGTATTTT. This encodes CASSYGFTDTQYF.

The V gene is TRBV3-1 (or the pseudogene TRBV3-2), the J gene TRBJ1-1; D call uncertain. This CDR3 spans 16 amino acids. The germline V gene has CDR1 LGHDT and CDR2 YNNKEL (reference sequence). Trimming took 4 bases from V and 4 from J, leaving 19 bases between them. The CDR3 protein is CASSRIIGSGGTEAFF. Written as DNA, the CDR3 is TGTGCCAGCAGCCGTATTATTGGGTCTGGAGGCACTGAAGCTTTCTTT.

This sequence joins TRBV30 and TRBJ2-7; D may be TRBD1 (6 bases). The CDR3 has 13 residues. Germline loops: CDR1 GTSNPN, CDR2 SVGIG (reference sequence). V was cut by 3 bases and J by 2 bases, with 11 bases left in between. The CDR3 sequence: CAWRLQGTYEQYF. DNA of the CDR3: TGTGCCTGGAGATTACAGGGTACCTACGAGCAGTACTTC.

This clone has more than one count but fewer than ten. V and J are TRBV5-1 and TRBJ2-7; D is unresolved. From germline, CDR1 is SGHRS and CDR2 YFSETQ. V was cut by 2 bases and J by 3 bases, with 9 bases left in between. The CDR3 spans 13 residues. CDR3 DNA: TGCGCCAGCAGCTTAGTACCCATCTACGAGCAGTACTTC. It translates to CASSLVPIYEQYF.

This clone has more than one count but fewer than ten. This chain links TRBV10-3 with TRBJ2-7, with TRBD1 matching 7 bases. V lost 2 bases, J lost 3 bases, and 7 bases stayed unmatched. Per germline, CDR1 ENHRY and CDR2 SYGVKD. The length of the CDR3 is 15 residues. The CDR3 here is CAISEDRDGDYEQYF. DNA of the CDR3: TGTGCCATCAGTGAGGACAGGGATGGGGACTACGAGCAGTACTTC.

This sequence joins TRBV18 and TRBJ1-4, with D maybe TRBD1 (5 bases). This CDR3 is built from 13 residues. Germline lookup yields CDR1 KGHSH and CDR2 LQKENI. V was trimmed by 0 bases and J by 8 bases, leaving 7 bases between them. The CDR3 bases are TGTGCCAGCTCACCACCGGGGCTCGAAAAACTGTTTTTT. It is translated as CASSPPGLEKLFF. The variable domain in full, with the rest retrieved from reference TRBV18 and TRBJ1-4, is NAGVMQNPRHLVRRRGQEARLRCSPMKGHSHVYWYRQLPEEGLKFMVYLQKENIIDESGMPKERFSAEFPKEGPSILRIQQVVRGDSAAYFCASSPPGLEKLFFGSGTQLSVL.

The chain links TRBV25-1 to TRBJ2-3, with D possibly matching TRBD2 (6 bases). Germline V gene lookup returns CDR1 MGHDK and CDR2 SYGVNS. The CDR3 contains 16 residues. Trimming stripped 2 bases from V and 4 bases from J, with 16 bases between. CDR3 sequence (DNA): TGTGCCAGCAGTGAAAACGTAGCGGACTATTCAGATACGCAGTATTTT. It codes for CASSENVADYSDTQYF.

The chain employs TRBV6-5 and TRBJ1-2, with D possibly being TRBD1 (6 bases). In germline, CDR1 is MNHEY, CDR2 SVGAGI. V was cut by 8 bases and J by 2 bases, with 15 bases left in between. The CDR3 consists of 14 residues. The DNA for the CDR3 is TGTGCCAGCGGGAAAGGTACAGGGAACTATGGCTACACCTTC. This gives the protein CASGKGTGNYGYTF.

The rearrangement links TRBV19 to TRBJ1-1; D remains unclear. The germline V gene has CDR1 LNHDA and CDR2 SQIVND (reference sequence). The CDR3 is 14 residues long. Trimming removed 5 bases from V and 3 bases from J, with 13 bases in between. CDR3 nucleotides: TGTGCCAGTAGTTCCCTTCTCCGGGACACTGAAGCTTTCTTT. Its protein product is CASSSLLRDTEAFF. The whole variable domain, filled in from reference TRBV19 and TRBJ1-1, reads DGGITQSPKYLFRKEGQNVTLSCEQNLNHDAMYWYRQDPGQGLRLIYYSQIVNDFQKGDIAEGYSVSREKKESFPLTVTSAQKNPTAFYLCASSSLLRDTEAFFGQGTRLTVV.

The chain joins TRBV12-3 or TRBV12-4 to TRBJ2-7; unclear D gene. The V and J ends lost 3 bases and 6 bases respectively, with 12 bases between them. CDR3 size: 13 residues. The CDR3 DNA reads as TGTGCCAGCAGTTTTGGGCCTTCAACCGAGCAGTACTTC. It codes for CASSFGPSTEQYF.

The chain couples TRBV9 to TRBJ1-5; tentative D call: TRBD1 (5 bases). The CDR3 runs 24 residues. Germline V gene lookup returns CDR1 SGDLS and CDR2 YYNGEE. V was cut by 3 bases and J by 1 base, with 38 bases left in between. CDR3 sequence reads: CASSDSDEIVGRPVYPESNQPQHF. The DNA of the CDR3 is TGTGCCAGCAGCGACTCAGATGAAATAGTGGGGCGACCGGTTTATCCGGAAAGCAATCAGCCCCAGCATTTT.

The chain uses TRBV2 and TRBJ2-3; 8 bases are a match to TRBD2. V lost 10 bases, J lost 1 base, and 4 bases stayed unmatched. The CDR3 has 13 amino acids. Germline lookup yields CDR1 SNHLY and CDR2 FYNNEI. As DNA, the CDR3 is TGTGCCATCGAACTAGCGGGCACAGATACGCAGTATTTT. Protein product: CAIELAGTDTQYF.